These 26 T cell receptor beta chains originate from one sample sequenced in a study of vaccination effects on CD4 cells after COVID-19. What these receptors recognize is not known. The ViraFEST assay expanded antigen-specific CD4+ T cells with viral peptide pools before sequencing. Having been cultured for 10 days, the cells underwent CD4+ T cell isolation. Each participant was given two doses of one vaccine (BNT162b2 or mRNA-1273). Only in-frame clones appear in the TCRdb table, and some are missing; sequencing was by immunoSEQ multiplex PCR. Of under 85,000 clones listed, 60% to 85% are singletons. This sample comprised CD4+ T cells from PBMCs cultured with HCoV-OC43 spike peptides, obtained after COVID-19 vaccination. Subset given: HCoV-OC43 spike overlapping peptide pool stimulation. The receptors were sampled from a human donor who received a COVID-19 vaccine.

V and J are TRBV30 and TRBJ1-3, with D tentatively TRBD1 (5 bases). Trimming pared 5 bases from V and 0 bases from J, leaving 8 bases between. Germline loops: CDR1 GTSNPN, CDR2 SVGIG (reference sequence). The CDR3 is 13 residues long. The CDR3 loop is CAWDRDSGNTIYF. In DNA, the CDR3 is TGTGCCTGGGACAGAGACTCTGGAAACACCATATATTTT. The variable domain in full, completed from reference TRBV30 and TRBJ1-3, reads SQTIHQWPATLVQPVGSPLSLECTVEGTSNPNLYWYRQAAGRGLQLLFYSVGIGQISSEVPQNLSASRPQDRQFILSSKKLLLSDSGFYLCAWDRDSGNTIYFGEGSWLTVV.

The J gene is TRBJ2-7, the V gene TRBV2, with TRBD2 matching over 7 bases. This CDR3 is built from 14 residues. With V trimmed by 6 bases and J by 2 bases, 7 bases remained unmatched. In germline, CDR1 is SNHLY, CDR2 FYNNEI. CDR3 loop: CASSRGAGAYEQYV. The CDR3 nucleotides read TGTGCCAGCAGCCGAGGGGCGGGGGCCTACGAGCAGTACGTC.

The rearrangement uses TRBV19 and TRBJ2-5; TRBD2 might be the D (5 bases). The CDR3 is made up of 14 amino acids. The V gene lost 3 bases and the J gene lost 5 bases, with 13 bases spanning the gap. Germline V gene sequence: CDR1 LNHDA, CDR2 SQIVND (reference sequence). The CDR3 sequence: CASSISSGSETQYF. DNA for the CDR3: TGTGCCAGTAGTATCTCTTCGGGGTCGGAGACCCAGTACTTC.

The CDR3 loop is CASSLREATGLFCLYEQYV. DNA of the CDR3: TGCGCCAGCAGCTTGAGGGAGGCGACAGGGCTCTTTTGCCTATACGAGCAGTACGTC. V is TRBV5-1 and J is TRBJ2-7; tentatively, D is TRBD1 (7 bases). V was cut by 1 base and J by 4 bases, with 27 bases left in between. The CDR3 loop spans 19 amino acids. From germline, CDR1 is SGHRS and CDR2 YFSETQ.

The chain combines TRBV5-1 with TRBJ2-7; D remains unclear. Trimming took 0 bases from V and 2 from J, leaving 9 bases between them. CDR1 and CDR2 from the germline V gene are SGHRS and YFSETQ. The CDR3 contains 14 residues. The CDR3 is CASSLGQSAYEQYV. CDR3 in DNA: TGCGCCAGCAGCTTGGGCCAGAGCGCCTACGAGCAGTACGTC.

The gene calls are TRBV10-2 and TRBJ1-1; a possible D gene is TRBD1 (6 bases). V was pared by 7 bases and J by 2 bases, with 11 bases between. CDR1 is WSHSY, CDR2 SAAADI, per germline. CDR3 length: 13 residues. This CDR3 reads CASKDSINTEAFF. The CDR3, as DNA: TGCGCCAGCAAGGACAGCATCAACACTGAAGCTTTCTTT.

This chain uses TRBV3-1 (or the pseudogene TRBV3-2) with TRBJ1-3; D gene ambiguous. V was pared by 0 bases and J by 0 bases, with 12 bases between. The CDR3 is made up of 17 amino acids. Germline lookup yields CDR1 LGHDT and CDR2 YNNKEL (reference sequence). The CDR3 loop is CASSQDPAVPSGNTIYF. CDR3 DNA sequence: TGTGCCAGCAGCCAAGATCCGGCGGTTCCCTCTGGAAACACCATATATTTT.

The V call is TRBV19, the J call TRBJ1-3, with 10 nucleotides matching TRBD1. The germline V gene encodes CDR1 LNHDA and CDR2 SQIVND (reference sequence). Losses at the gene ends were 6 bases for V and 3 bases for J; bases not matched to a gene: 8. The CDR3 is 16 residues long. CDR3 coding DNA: TGTGCCAGTAGGTCCGGGACAGGGGTTTTTGGAAACACCATATATTTT. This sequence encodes CASRSGTGVFGNTIYF. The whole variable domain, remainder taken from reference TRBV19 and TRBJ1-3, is DGGITQSPKYLFRKEGQNVTLSCEQNLNHDAMYWYRQDPGQGLRLIYYSQIVNDFQKGDIAEGYSVSREKKESFPLTVTSAQKNPTAFYLCASRSGTGVFGNTIYFGEGSWLTVV.

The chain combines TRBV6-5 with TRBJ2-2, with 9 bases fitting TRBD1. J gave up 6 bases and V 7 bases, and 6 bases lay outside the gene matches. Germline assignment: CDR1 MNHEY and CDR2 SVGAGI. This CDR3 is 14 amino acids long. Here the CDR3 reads CASNRQGGPGELFF. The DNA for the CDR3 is TGTGCCAGCAATAGACAGGGGGGTCCCGGGGAGCTGTTTTTT.

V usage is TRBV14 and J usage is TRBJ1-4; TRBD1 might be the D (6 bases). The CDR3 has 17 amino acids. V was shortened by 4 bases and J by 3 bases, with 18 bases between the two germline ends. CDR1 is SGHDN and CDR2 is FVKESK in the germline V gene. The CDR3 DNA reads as TGTGCCAGCAGCCCCAGGTGGCCGGGGGGGCCTAATGAAAAACTGTTTTTT. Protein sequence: CASSPRWPGGPNEKLFF. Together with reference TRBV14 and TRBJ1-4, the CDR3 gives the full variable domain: EAGVTQFPSHSVIEKGQTVTLRCDPISGHDNLYWYRRVMGKEIKFLLHFVKESKQDESGMPNNRFLAERTGGTYSTLKVQPAELEDSGVYFCASSPRWPGGPNEKLFFGSGTQLSVL.

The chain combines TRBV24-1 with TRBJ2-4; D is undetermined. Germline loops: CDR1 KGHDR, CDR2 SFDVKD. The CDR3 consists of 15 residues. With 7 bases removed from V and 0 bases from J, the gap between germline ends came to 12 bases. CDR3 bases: TGTGCCACCAGCCCCTCCGACGGAGCCAAAAACATTCAGTACTTC. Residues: CATSPSDGAKNIQYF.

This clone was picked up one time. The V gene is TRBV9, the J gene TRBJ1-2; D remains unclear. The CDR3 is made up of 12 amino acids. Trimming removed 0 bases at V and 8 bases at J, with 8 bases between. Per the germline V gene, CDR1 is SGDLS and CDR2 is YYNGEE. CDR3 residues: CASSVEAGGYTF. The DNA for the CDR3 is TGTGCCAGCAGCGTAGAGGCAGGAGGCTACACCTTC.

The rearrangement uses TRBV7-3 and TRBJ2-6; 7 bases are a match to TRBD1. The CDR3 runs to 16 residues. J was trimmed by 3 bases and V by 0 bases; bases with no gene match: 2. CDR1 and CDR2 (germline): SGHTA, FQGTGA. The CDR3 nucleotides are TGTGCCAGCAGCTTAACAGGGGGCGGTGGGGCCAACGTCCTGACTTTC. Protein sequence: CASSLTGGGGANVLTF.

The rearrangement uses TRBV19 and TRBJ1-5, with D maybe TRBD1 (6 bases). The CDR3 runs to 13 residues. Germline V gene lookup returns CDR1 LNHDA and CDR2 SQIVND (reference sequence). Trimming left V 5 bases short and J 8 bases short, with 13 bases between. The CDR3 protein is CASSADSQEPQHF. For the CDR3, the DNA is TGTGCCAGTAGTGCGGACAGCCAAGAGCCCCAGCATTTT.

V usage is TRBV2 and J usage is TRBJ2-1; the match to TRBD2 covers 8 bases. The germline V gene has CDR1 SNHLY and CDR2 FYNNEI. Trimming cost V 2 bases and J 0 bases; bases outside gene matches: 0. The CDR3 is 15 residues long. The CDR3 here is CASSESGGSYNEQFF. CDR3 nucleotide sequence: TGTGCCAGCAGTGAAAGCGGGGGCTCCTACAATGAGCAGTTCTTC.

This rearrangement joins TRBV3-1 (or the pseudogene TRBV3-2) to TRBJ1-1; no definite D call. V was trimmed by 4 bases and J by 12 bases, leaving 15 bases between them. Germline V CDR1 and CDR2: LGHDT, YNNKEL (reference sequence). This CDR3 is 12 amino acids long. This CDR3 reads CASSPSGRRPFF. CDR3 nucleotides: TGTGCCAGCAGCCCAAGTGGTAGGAGGCCTTTCTTT.

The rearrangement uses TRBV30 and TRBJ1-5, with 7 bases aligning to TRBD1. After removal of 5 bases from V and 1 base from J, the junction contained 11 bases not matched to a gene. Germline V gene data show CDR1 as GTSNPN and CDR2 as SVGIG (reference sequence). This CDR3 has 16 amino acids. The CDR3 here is CAWGRGTETSNQPQHF. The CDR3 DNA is TGTGCCTGGGGCCGCGGGACAGAAACCAGCAATCAGCCCCAGCATTTT.

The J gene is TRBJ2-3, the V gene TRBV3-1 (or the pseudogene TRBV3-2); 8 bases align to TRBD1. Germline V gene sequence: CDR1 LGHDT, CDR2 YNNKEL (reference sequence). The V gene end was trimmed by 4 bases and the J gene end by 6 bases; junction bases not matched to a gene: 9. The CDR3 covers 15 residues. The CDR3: CASSRAGGGSDTQYF. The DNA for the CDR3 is TGTGCCAGCAGCCGGGCAGGGGGCGGGTCGGATACGCAGTATTTT.

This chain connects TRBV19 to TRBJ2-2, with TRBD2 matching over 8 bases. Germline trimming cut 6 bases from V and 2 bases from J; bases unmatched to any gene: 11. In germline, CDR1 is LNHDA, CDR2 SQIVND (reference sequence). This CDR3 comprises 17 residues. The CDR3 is CASRTGGGGQNTGELFF. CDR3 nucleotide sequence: TGTGCCAGTAGGACCGGGGGGGGAGGGCAAAACACCGGGGAGCTGTTTTTT.

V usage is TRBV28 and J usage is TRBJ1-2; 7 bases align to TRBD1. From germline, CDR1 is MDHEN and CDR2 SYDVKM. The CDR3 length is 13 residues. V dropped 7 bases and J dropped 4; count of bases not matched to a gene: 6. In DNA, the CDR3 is TGTGCCAGCACAGAACAGGGGAGCTATGGCTACACCTTC. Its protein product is CASTEQGSYGYTF.

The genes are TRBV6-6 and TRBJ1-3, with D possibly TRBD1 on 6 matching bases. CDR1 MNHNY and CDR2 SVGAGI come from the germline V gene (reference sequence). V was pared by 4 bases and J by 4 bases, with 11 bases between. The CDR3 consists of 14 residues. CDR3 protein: CASSSTGSGNTIYF. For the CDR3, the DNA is TGTGCCAGCAGTTCCACAGGGTCAGGAAACACCATATATTTT.

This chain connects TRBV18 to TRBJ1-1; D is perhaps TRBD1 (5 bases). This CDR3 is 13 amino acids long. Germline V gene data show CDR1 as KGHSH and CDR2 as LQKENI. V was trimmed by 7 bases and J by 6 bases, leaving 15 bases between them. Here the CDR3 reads CASYRDLESEAFF. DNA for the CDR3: TGTGCCAGCTATCGGGACCTCGAGTCTGAAGCTTTCTTT.

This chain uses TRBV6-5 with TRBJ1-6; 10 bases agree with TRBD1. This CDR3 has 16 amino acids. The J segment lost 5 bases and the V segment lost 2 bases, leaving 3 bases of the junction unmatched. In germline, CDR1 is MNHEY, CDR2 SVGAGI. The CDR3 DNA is TGTGCCAGCAGTTACCTGGGACAGGGGAATAATTCACCCCTCCACTTT. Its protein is CASSYLGQGNNSPLHF.

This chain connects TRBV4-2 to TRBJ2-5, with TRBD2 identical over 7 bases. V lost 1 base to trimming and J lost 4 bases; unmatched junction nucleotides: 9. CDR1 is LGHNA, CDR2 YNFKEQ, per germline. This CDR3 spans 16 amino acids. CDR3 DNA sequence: TGTGCCAGCAGCCAAGGGTTATTAGGGGAGGGAGAGACCCAGTACTTC. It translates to CASSQGLLGEGETQYF.

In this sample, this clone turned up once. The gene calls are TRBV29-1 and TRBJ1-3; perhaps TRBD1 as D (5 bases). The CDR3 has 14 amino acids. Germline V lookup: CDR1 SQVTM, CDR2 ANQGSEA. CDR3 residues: CIATVIRQYNTIYF. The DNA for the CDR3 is TGCATCGCGACAGTAATTCGACAGTACAACACCATATATTTT.

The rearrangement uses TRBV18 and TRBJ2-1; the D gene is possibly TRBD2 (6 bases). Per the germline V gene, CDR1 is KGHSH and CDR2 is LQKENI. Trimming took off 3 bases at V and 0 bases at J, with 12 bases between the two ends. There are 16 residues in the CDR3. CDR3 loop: CASSPRGTPSYNEQFF. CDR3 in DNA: TGTGCCAGCTCACCTCGAGGGACTCCCTCCTACAATGAGCAGTTCTTC.